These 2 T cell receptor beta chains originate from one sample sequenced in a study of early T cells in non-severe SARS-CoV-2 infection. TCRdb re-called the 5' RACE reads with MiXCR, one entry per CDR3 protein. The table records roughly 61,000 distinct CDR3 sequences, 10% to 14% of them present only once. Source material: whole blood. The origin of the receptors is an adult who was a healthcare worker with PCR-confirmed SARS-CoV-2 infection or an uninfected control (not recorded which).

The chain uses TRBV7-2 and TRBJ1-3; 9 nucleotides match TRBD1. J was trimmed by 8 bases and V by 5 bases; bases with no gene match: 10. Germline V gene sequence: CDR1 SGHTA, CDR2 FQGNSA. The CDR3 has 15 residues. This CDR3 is CASSLRKTGGDTIYF. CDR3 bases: TGTGCCAGCAGCCTAAGGAAGACAGGGGGGGACACCATATATTTT.

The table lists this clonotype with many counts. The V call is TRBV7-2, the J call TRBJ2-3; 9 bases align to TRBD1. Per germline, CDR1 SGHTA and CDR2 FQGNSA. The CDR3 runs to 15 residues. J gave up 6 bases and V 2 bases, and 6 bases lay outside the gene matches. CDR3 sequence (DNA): TGTGCCAGCAGCTTACGTACAGGGGGCGCCGATACGCAGTATTTT. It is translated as CASSLRTGGADTQYF. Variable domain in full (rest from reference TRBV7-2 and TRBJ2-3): GAGVSQSPSNKVTEKGKDVELRCDPISGHTALYWYRQSLGQGLEFLIYFQGNSAPDKSGLPSDRFSAERTGGSVSTLTIQRTQQEDSAVYLCASSLRTGGADTQYFGPGTRLTVL.